This TCR beta chain was identified during a study of blood T cells in healthy people across ages. Findings and limits, study-wide: More naive CD4+ cells and higher diversity marked long-lived donors relative to aged donors. In older individuals, TCR beta diversity per million T cells was lower, falling roughly linearly with age. Diversity figures derived from one million T cells were judged to underestimate the true value.

A second roughly 6 to 11 cycle PCR used barcoded and J-beta primers. A template-switch adaptor with 12 random nucleotides tagged each cDNA molecule. TCRdb fed the 5' RACE reads into MiXCR, producing one record per CDR3 protein. This table holds 1.5 million to 2 million distinct CDR3 sequences, just under 50% found once. Concerning this clonotype: Its antigen is unidentified.

Germline V gene data show CDR1 as SQVTM and CDR2 as ANQGSEA. The germline V and J ends were trimmed by 7 bases and 6 bases, with 19 bases remaining between them. There are 14 residues in the CDR3. The sequenced sample consisted of blood. The origin of this receptor is a woman between 40 and 50 years old in good health. The chain has TRBV29-1 and TRBJ2-1; D might be TRBD1 (6 bases). CDR3 bases: TGCAGCGCCCCGACCCAGGGCAGGGGCAATGAGCAGTTCTTC. Protein sequence: CSAPTQGRGNEQFF.